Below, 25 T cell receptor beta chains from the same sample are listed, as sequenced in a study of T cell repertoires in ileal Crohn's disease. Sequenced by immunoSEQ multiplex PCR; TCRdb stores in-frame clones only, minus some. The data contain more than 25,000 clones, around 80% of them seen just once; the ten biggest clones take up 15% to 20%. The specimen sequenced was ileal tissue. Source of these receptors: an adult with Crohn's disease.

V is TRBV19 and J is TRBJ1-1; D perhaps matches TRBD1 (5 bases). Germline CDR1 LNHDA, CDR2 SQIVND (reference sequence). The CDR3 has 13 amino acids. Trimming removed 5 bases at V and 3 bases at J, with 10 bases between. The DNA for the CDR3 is TGTGCCAGTAGTCCAGGGCGAGACACTGAAGCTTTCTTT. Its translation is CASSPGRDTEAFF.

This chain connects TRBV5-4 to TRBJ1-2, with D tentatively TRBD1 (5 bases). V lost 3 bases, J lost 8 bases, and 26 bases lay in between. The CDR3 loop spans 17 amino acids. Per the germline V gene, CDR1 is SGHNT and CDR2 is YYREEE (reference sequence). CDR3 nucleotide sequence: TGTGCCAGCAGCTCTGAGCGGGACCCCGGCCTTCGCGGGGGCTACACCTTC. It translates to CASSSERDPGLRGGYTF.

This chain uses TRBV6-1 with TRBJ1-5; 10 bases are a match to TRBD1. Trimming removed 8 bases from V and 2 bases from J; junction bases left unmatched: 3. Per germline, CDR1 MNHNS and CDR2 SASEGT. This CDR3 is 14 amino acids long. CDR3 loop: CASRDRGGNQPQHF. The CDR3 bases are TGTGCCAGCCGGGACAGGGGCGGCAATCAGCCCCAGCATTTT.

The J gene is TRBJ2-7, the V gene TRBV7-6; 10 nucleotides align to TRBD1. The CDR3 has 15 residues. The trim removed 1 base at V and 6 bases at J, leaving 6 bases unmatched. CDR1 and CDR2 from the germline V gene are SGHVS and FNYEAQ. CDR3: CASSLGPGQGLEQYF. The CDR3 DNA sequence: TGTGCCAGCAGCTTAGGGCCGGGACAGGGGCTCGAGCAGTACTTC.

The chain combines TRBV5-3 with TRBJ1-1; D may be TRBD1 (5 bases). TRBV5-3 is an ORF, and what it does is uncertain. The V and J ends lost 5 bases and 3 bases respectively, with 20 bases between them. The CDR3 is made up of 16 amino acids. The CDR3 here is CARSPTGGPWDTEAFF. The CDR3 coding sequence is TGTGCCAGAAGTCCTACAGGTGGGCCGTGGGACACTGAAGCTTTCTTT.

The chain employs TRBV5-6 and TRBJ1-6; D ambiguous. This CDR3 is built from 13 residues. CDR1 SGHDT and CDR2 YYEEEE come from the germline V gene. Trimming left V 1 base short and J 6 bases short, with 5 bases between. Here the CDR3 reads CASSLISNSPLHF. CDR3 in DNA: TGTGCCAGCAGCTTGATCAGTAATTCACCCCTCCACTTT.

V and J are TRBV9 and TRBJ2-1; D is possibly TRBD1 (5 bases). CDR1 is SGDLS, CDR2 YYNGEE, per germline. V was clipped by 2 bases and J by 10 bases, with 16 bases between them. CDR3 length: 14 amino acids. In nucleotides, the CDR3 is TGTGCCAGCAGCGTGGAAAGCAGGGAAGGCGAGCAGTTCTTC. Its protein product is CASSVESREGEQFF.

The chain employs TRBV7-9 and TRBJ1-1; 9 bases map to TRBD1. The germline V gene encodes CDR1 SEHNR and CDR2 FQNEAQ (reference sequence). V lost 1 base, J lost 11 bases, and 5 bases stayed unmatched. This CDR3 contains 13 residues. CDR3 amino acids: CASSLGAGTGAFF. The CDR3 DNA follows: TGTGCCAGCAGCTTAGGAGCTGGGACAGGGGCTTTCTTT.

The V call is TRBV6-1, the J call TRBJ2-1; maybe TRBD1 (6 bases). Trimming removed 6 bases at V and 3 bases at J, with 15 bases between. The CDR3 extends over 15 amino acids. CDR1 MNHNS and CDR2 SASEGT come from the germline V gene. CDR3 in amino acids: CASRQGGVNYNEQFF. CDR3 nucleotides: TGTGCCAGCAGACAAGGGGGAGTTAACTACAATGAGCAGTTCTTC.

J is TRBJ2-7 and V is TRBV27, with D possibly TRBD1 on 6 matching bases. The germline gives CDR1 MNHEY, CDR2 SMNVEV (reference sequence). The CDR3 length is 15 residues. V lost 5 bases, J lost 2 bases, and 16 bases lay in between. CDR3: CASSAEGGGPYEQYF. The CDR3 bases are TGTGCCAGCAGTGCCGAAGGGGGTGGACCCTACGAGCAGTACTTC.

Written as DNA, the CDR3 is TGTGCCAGCAGCCCGACGGCGGGGGGGTCTAATGAGCAGTTCTTC. This translates into CASSPTAGGSNEQFF. This rearrangement joins TRBV5-6 to TRBJ2-1; TRBD2 aligns across 9 bases. The CDR3 spans 15 residues. The germline gives CDR1 SGHDT, CDR2 YYEEEE. The V and J ends lost 4 bases and 7 bases, in that order; junction bases with no gene match: 9.

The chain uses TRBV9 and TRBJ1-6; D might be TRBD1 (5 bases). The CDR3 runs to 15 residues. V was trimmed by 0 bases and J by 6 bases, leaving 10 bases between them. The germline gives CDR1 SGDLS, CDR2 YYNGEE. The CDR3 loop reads CASSVATGGNSPLHF. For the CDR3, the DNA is TGTGCCAGCAGCGTAGCTACGGGGGGTAATTCACCCCTCCACTTT.

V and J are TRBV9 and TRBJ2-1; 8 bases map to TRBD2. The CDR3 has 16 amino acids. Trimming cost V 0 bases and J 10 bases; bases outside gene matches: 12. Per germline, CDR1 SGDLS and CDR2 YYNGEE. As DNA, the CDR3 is TGTGCCAGCAGCGTAGCGTCGGGACTAGGGGTGGGGGAGCAGTTCTTC. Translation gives CASSVASGLGVGEQFF.

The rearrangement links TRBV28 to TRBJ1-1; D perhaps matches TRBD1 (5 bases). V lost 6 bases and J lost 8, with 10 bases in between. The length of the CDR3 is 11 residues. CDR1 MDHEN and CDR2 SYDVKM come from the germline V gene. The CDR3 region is CASRGVREAFF. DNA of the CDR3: TGTGCCAGCAGAGGGGTTAGGGAAGCTTTCTTT.

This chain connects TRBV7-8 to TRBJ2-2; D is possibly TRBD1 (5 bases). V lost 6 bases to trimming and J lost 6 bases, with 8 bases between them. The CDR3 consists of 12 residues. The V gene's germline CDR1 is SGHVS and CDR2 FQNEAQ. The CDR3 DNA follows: TGTGCCAGCAGTCAGGGATCCGGGGAGCTGTTTTTT. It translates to CASSQGSGELFF.

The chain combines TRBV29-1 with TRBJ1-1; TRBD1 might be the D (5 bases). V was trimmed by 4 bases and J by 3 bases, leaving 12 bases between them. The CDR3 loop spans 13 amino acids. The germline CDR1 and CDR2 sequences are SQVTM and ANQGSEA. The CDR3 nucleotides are TGCAGCGTTGTTCAGGGCACTTACACTGAAGCTTTCTTT. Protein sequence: CSVVQGTYTEAFF. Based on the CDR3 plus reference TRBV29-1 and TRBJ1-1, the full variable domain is SAVISQKPSRDICQRGTSLTIQCQVDSQVTMMFWYRQQPGQSLTLIATANQGSEATYESGFVIDKFPISRPNLTFSTLTVSNMSPEDSSIYLCSVVQGTYTEAFFGQGTRLTVV.

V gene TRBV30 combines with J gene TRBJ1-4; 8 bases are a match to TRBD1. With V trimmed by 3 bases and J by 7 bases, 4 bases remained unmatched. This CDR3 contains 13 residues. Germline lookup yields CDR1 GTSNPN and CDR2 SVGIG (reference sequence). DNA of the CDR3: TGTGCCTGGAGAGGGCAGGGGGCTGAAAAACTGTTTTTT. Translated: CAWRGQGAEKLFF.

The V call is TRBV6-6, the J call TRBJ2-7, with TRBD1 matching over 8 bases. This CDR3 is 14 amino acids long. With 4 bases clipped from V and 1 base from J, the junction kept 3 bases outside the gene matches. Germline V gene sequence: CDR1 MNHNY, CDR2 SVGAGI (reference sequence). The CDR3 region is CASSLQGGSYEQYF. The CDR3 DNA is TGTGCCAGCAGTTTACAGGGGGGTTCCTACGAGCAGTACTTC.

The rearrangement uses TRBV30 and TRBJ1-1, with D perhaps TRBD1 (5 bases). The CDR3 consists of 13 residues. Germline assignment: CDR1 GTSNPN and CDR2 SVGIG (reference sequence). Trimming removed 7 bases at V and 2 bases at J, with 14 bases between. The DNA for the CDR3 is TGTGCCTTAATGGGGCAGGCAAACACTGAAGCTTTCTTT. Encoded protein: CALMGQANTEAFF.

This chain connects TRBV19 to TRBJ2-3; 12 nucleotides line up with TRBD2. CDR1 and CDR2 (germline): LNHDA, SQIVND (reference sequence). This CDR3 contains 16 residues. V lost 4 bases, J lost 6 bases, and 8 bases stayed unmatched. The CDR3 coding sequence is TGTGCCAGTAGTAACCTACTAGCGGGAGGTTCGGATACGCAGTATTTT. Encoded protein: CASSNLLAGGSDTQYF.

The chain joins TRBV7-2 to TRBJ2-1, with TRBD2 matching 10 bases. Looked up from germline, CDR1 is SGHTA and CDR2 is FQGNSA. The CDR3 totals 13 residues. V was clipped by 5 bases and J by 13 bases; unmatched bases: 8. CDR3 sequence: CASSPSGGEGQFF. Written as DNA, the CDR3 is TGTGCCAGCAGCCCAAGCGGGGGGGAGGGTCAGTTCTTC.

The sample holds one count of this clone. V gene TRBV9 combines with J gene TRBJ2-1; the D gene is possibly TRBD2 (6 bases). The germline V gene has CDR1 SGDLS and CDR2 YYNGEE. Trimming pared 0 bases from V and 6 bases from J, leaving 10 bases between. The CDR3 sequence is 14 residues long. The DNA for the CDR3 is TGTGCCAGCAGCGTAGGGGATAGCGGCAATGAGCAGTTCTTC. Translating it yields CASSVGDSGNEQFF. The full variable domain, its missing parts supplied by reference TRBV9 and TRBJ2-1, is DSGVTQTPKHLITATGQRVTLRCSPRSGDLSVYWYQQSLDQGLQFLIQYYNGEERAKGNILERFSAQQFPDLHSELNLSSLELGDSALYFCASSVGDSGNEQFFGPGTRLTVL.

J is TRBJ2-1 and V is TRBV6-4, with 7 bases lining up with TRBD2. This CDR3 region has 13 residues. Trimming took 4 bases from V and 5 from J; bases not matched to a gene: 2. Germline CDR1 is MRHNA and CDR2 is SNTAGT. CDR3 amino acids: CASSVSGNNEQFF. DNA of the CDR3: TGTGCCAGCAGTGTCAGCGGGAACAATGAGCAGTTCTTC.

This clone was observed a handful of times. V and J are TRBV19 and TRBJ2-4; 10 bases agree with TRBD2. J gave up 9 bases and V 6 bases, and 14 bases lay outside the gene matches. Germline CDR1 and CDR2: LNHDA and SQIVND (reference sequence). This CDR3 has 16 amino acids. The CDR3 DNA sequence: TGTGCCAGTAGAACCGAGGCTAGCGGGGGTTGGGGCATTCAGTACTTC. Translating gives CASRTEASGGWGIQYF.

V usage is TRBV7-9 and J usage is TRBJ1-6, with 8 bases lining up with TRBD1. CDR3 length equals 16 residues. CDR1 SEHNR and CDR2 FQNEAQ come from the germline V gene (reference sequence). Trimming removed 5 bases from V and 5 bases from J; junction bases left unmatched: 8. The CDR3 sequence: CASSPYRGGDNSPLHF. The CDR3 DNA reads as TGTGCCAGCAGCCCATACAGGGGGGGAGATAATTCACCCCTCCACTTT.